This TCR beta chain was captured in a study of cytomegalovirus exposure and HLA in healthy donors. Study-wide results and limits: Within the data, a cluster of highly shared sequence variants was likely a sequencing artifact. Presence/absence analysis assumed near-uniform sequencing depth across donors. In an earlier analysis, most TCR beta V segments were productive about 87% or about 30% of the time. CMV serostatus stood as the only immune exposure information on hand.

V lost 0 bases and J 3 bases, leaving 10 bases between the germline ends. The germline CDR1 and CDR2 sequences are SGDLS and YYNGEE. The CDR3 consists of 14 residues. Turning to this clone: The antigen is undetermined.

Amplification used 60 Vbeta primers and 13 Jbeta primers. Repertoires were generated with immunoSEQ multiplex PCR, while TCRdb's copy carries only in-frame clones and drops some. Of approximately 180,000 clones in the sample, around 79% were seen once. The TCR originated in a woman aged 50 to 60 in good health and CMV-seronegative. The chain carries TRBV9 and TRBJ2-7; D possibly corresponds to TRBD1 (6 bases). Sequencing was done on a sample of PBMCs. CDR3 bases: TGTGCCAGCAGCGTAGCATACAGGGACTACGAGCAGTACTTC. It encodes CASSVAYRDYEQYF.